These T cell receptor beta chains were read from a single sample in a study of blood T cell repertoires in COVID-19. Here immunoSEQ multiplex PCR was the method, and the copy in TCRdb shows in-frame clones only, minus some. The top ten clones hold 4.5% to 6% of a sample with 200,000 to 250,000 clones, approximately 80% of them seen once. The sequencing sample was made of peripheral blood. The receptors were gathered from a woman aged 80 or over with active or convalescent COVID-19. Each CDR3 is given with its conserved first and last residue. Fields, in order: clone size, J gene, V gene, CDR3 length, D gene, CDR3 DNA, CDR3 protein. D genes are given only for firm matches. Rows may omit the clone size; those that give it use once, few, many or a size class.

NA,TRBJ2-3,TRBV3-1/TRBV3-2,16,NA,TGTGCCAGCAGCCAAGTTTTTACTAGTCCCATAGATACGCAGTATTTT,CASSQVFTSPIDTQYF
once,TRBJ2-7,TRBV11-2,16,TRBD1,TGTGCCAGCAGCTGGGGGACAGGGGGCGCCGTCTACGAGCAGTACTTC,CASSWGTGGAVYEQYF
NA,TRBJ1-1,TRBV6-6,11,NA,TGTGCCAGCACAGGGGACAATGAAGCTTTCTTT,CASTGDNEAFF
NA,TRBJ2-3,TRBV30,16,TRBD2,TGTGCCTGGACCCAGCCCCTAGCGGGGAGAACTGTTACGCAGTATTTT,CAWTQPLAGRTVTQYF
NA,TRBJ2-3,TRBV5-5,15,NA,TGTGCCAGCAGCCCCGGTCCTCAGGACACAGATACGCAGTATTTT,CASSPGPQDTDTQYF
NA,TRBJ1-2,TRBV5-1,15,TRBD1,TGCGCCAGCAGCCGTGACAGGGCCGTAAACTATGGCTACACCTTC,CASSRDRAVNYGYTF
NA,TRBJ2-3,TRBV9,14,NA,TGTGCCAGCAGCGTAGATGGGGAGACAGATACGCAGTATTTT,CASSVDGETDTQYF
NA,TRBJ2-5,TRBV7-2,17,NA,TGTGCCAGCAGCTCCGGGTCGGGAAGGCCGATGGGGGAGACCCAGTACTTC,CASSSGSGRPMGETQYF
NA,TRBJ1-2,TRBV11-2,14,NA,TGTGCCAGCAGCTTAGAGGCCGGGGGTTATGGCTACACCTTC,CASSLEAGGYGYTF
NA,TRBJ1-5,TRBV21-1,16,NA,TGTGCCAGCAGCTTTCGATCAGGGGAAAGCAATCAGCCCCAGCATTTT,CASSFRSGESNQPQHF
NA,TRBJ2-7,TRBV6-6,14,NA,TGTGCCAGCAGCGACGTCCGGGTAGCCTACGAGCAGTACTTC,CASSDVRVAYEQYF
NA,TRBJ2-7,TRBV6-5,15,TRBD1,TGTGCCACCAACGCCGATCACAGGGGGACCTACGAGCAGTACTTC,CATNADHRGTYEQYF
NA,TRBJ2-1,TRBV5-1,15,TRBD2,TGCGCCAGCAGCTCCCTAGCGGGAGCAATCAATGAGCAGTTCTTC,CASSSLAGAINEQFF
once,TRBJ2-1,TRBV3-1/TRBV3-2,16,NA,TGTGCCAGCAGCCAAGATCAGGTGGCAGTCGCCAATGAGCAGTTCTTC,CASSQDQVAVANEQFF
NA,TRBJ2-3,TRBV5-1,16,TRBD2,TGCGCCAGCAGCCTTTTGACTAGCGCGAGCACAGATACGCAGTATTTT,CASSLLTSASTDTQYF
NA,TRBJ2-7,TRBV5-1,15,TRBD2,TGCGCCAGCAGCTTGGGAGCGGGAGTCGGCTACGAGCAGTACTTC,CASSLGAGVGYEQYF
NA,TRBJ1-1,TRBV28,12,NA,TGTGCCAGCAGTCTAAGTAACACTGAAGCTTTCTTT,CASSLSNTEAFF
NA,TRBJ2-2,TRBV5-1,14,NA,TGCGCCAGCAGTTTGACAGGAGACACCGGGGAGCTGTTTTTT,CASSLTGDTGELFF
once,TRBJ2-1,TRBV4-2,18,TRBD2,TGTGCCAGCAGCCAGACGGGACTAGCGGATTTACGGGCCGATGAGCAGTTCTTC,CASSQTGLADLRADEQFF
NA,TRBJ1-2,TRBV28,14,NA,TGTGCCAGCAGTTTATGGGCCAGTAACTATGGCTACACCTTC,CASSLWASNYGYTF
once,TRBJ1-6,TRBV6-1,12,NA,TGTGCCAGCAGTGAACTCCGGTCACCCCTCCACTTT,CASSELRSPLHF
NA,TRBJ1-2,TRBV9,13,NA,TGTGCCAGCAGCAGCAGGGCTAGCTATGGCTACACCTTC,CASSSRASYGYTF
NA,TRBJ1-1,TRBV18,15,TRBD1,TGTGCCAGCTCACTAGGGACAGGGTTGAACACTGAAGCTTTCTTT,CASSLGTGLNTEAFF
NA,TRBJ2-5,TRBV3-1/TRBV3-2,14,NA,TGTGCCAGCAGCCAAGGGGCTAACCAAGAGACCCAGTACTTC,CASSQGANQETQYF
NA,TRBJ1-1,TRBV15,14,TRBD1,TGTGCCACCAGCGGGGGGACAGGGAGGACTGAAGCTTTCTTT,CATSGGTGRTEAFF
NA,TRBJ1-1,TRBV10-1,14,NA,TGCGCCAGCAGTGGAGGAGTGATGAACACTGAAGCTTTCTTT,CASSGGVMNTEAFF
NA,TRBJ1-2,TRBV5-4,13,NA,TGTGCCAGCAGCCGTGACGGACTCTATGGCTACACCTTC,CASSRDGLYGYTF
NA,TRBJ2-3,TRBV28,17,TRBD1,TGTGCCAGCAGTTCCCTCCTAGGGACAGGGCCCGCAGATACGCAGTATTTT,CASSSLLGTGPADTQYF
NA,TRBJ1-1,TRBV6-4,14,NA,TGTGCCAGCAGTGACTCGATGGAGTCCGCTGAAGCTTTCTTT,CASSDSMESAEAFF
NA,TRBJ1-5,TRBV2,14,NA,TGTGCCAGCAGCCCTCAGGTTAGCAATCAGCCCCAGCATTTT,CASSPQVSNQPQHF
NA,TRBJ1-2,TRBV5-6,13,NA,TGTGCCAGCAGCTTACCGGGACTGAATGGCTACACCTTC,CASSLPGLNGYTF
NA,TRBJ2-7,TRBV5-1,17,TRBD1,TGCGCCAGCAGCATGCGATCTGGGACAGGGGTGAACTACGAGCAGTACTTC,CASSMRSGTGVNYEQYF
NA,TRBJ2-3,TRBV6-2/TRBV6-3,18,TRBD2,TGTGCCAGCAGTTACTCGTCGACTAGCGGGAGTAGCACAGATACGCAGTATTTT,CASSYSSTSGSSTDTQYF
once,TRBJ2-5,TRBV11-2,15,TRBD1,TGTGCCAGCAGCTTAGTCACAGGGGAAGGAGAGACCCAGTACTTC,CASSLVTGEGETQYF
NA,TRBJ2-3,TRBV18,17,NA,TGTGCCAGCTCACCACAGAGGCTATTTCCTAGCACAGATACGCAGTATTTT,CASSPQRLFPSTDTQYF
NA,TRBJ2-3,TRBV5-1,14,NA,TGCGCCAGCAGCTTGGCGAGTTTCACAGATACGCAGTATTTT,CASSLASFTDTQYF
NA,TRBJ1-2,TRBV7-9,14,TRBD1,TGTGCCAGCAGCGGGACAGGGGGCGCCTATGGCTACACCTTC,CASSGTGGAYGYTF
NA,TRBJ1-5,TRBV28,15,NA,TGTGCCAGCACCCCCGGGGGGGACTCCAATCAGCCCCAGCATTTT,CASTPGGDSNQPQHF
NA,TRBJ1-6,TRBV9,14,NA,TGTGCCAGCAGCACGAATACAGGAAATTCACCCCTCCACTTT,CASSTNTGNSPLHF
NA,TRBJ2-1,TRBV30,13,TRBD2,TGTGCCTGTATTCGCGGGGGGGGCAATGAGCAGTTCTTC,CACIRGGGNEQFF
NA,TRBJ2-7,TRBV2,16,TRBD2,TGTGCCAGCAGTATAGCCGGGGGGGCAGTGTCCTACGAGCAGTACTTC,CASSIAGGAVSYEQYF
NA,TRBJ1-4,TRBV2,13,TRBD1,TGTGCCACCAAGACAGGGATGAGTGAAAAACTGTTTTTT,CATKTGMSEKLFF
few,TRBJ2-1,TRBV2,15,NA,TGTGCCAGCAGTGGGGTGGGGGGAAGAAACAATGAGCAGTTCTTC,CASSGVGGRNNEQFF
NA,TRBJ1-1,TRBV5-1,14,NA,TGCGCCAGCAGCTTGGACAGCTGGAACACTGAAGCTTTCTTT,CASSLDSWNTEAFF
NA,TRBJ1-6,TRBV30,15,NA,TGTGCCTGGAGTAAAGCCAGGGTGAGTGGCTCACCCCTCCACTTT,CAWSKARVSGSPLHF
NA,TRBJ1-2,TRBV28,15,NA,TGTGCCAGCAGTTGGGGGGGAGCAACTAACTATGGCTACACCTTC,CASSWGGATNYGYTF